This TCR beta chain derives from a study of blood T cells in healthy people across ages. PCR was performed a second time for about 7 to 11 cycles using a sample-barcoded 5' primer and a J-beta primer mix. One entry per CDR3 protein results from TCRdb running MiXCR on the 5' RACE reads. The repertoire includes roughly 700,000 distinct CDR3 sequences, 45% to 50% of them detected once, and around a third sits in the top ten. V shed 4 bases and J 1 base; nucleotides not matched to a gene: 6. CDR1 SGHTA and CDR2 FQGNSA come from the germline V gene. The CDR3 is 15 residues long. This clonotype was picked up a small number of times.

The origin of this receptor is a woman aged 55-70 years in good health. The sequenced sample consisted of blood. The V call is TRBV7-2, the J call TRBJ2-5; 7 bases map to TRBD1. CDR3 region: CASSSWTGRQETQYF. CDR3 DNA sequence: TGTGCCAGCAGCTCTTGGACAGGCCGCCAAGAGACCCAGTACTTC.